This record covers a single T cell receptor (beta chain). Both 60 Vbeta primers and 13 Jbeta primers went into the PCR. Repertoires were generated with immunoSEQ multiplex PCR, while TCRdb's copy carries only in-frame clones and drops some. The table includes around 78,000 clones, roughly 75% detected once. Germline V gene data show CDR1 as MNHNY and CDR2 as SVGAGI (reference sequence). The CDR3 is made up of 15 amino acids. The ends lost 2 bases at V and 7 bases at J; junction bases unmatched: 3. The data were taken from a study of cytomegalovirus exposure and HLA in healthy donors. The V and J genes are TRBV6-6 and TRBJ2-1, with 12 nucleotides matching TRBD1. The receptor's source is a male donor in good health and CMV-seronegative. Specimen: PBMCs. The CDR3 nucleotides are TGTGCCAGCAGTTACAGGGACAGGGGGCTGAATGAGCAGTTCTTC. Its translation is CASSYRDRGLNEQFF.